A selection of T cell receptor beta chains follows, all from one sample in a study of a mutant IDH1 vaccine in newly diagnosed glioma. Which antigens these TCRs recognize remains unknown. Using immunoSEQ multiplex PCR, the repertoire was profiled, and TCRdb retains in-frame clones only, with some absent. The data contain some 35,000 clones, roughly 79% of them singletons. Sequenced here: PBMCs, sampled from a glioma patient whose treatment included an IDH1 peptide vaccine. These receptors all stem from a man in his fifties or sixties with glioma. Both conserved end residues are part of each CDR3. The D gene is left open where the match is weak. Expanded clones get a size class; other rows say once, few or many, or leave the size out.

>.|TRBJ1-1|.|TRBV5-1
CASSQSGNTEAFF
TGCGCCAGCAGCCAATCAGGGAACACTGAAGCTTTCTTT
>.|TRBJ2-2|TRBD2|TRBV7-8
CASSSLAGGLVGELFF
TGTGCCAGCAGCTCACTAGCGGGAGGGCTGGTCGGGGAGCTGTTTTTT
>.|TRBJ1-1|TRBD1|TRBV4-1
CASSHRDRDPEAFF
TGCGCCAGCAGCCATAGGGACAGGGATCCTGAAGCTTTCTTT
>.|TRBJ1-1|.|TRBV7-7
CASSATMNTEAFF
TGTGCCAGCAGCGCCACGATGAACACTGAAGCTTTCTTT
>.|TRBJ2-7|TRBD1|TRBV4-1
CASSHPGQGSYEQYF
TGCGCCAGCAGCCACCCGGGACAGGGTTCCTACGAGCAGTACTTC
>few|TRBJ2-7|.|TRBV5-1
CASSLIGYEQYF
TGCGCCAGCAGCCTGATCGGATACGAGCAGTACTTC
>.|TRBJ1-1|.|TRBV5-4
CASRGGGRGTEAFF
TGTGCCAGCAGGGGAGGGGGGCGCGGGACTGAAGCTTTCTTT
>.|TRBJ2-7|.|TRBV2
CASSDRQGFYEQYF
TGTGCCAGCAGTGACCGGCAGGGATTTTACGAGCAGTACTTC
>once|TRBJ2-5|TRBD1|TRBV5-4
CASSAGQGVKETQYF
TGTGCCAGCAGCGCCGGACAGGGTGTGAAGGAGACCCAGTACTTC
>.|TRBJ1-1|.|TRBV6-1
CASRRGGWVFF
TGTGCCAGCAGACGAGGAGGTTGGGTTTTCTTT
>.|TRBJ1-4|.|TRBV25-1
CASNGLGEGLFF
TGTGCCAGCAATGGCTTGGGTGAAGGACTGTTTTTT
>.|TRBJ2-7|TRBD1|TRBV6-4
CASSDQDREREQYF
TGTGCCAGCAGTGACCAAGACAGGGAACGAGAGCAGTACTTC
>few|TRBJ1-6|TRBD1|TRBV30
CAWRGITGGESSPLHF
TGTGCCTGGAGAGGTATAACAGGGGGCGAAAGTTCACCCCTCCACTTT